The source of this TCR beta chain is a study of shared clonotypes between healthy human individuals. Study results and limitations: Generally, estimated richness proved larger in naive subsets than it did in memory subsets. Four donors had around 5.2% of their naive CD4 clonotypes in common.

The data were produced by immunoSEQ multiplex PCR, yet TCRdb's version contains in-frame clones alone and is incomplete. The sample includes about 640,000 clones, approximately 75% of them seen just once. The length of the CDR3 is 16 residues. As concerns this clone: Its antigen is currently unknown.

Naive CD4+ cells were CD45RA-selected; the remaining cells were memory. The sequencing input was memory CD4+ T cells sorted from blood. Subset given: CD45RA-negative fraction. The genes are TRBV21-1 and TRBJ2-1; TRBD2, the D gene given by the table, was not confirmed from the DNA. TRBV21-1 is recorded as a pseudogene. The TCR was taken from a woman between 25 and 40 years old in good health. The CDR3 here is CASRSSSGGAMYEQFF. In DNA, the CDR3 is TGTGCCAGCAGAAGTTCTAGCGGGGGAGCAATGTATGAGCAGTTCTTC.